Below are 7 T cell receptor beta chains sequenced from a single sample in a study of shared clonotypes between healthy human individuals. The method was immunoSEQ multiplex PCR; TCRdb's version includes in-frame clones alone and lacks a portion of them. The sample consists of approximately 980,000 clones, 76% of them appearing once. Specimen: memory CD4+ T cells sorted from blood. Described subset: CD45RA-negative fraction. All receptors come from a man between 18 and 35 years old in good health.

The chain couples TRBV7-9 to TRBJ2-2; possibly TRBD1 for D (5 bases). Trimming left V 3 bases short and J 1 base short, with 18 bases between. CDR1 and CDR2 from the germline V gene are SEHNR and FQNEAQ (reference sequence). This CDR3 comprises 18 residues. CDR3 nucleotide sequence: TGTGCCAGCAGCTTGGCCCCGAGTGGGGCAGTGAACACCGGGGAGCTGTTTTTT. Amino acid sequence: CASSLAPSGAVNTGELFF.

This chain joins TRBV19 and TRBJ2-5; D unresolved. Germline loops: CDR1 LNHDA, CDR2 SQIVND (reference sequence). There are 13 residues in the CDR3. V lost 3 bases to trimming and J lost 0 bases, with 5 bases between them. CDR3 in DNA: TGTGCCAGTAGTATCAACCACCAAGAGACCCAGTACTTC. Amino acids: CASSINHQETQYF.

This chain joins TRBV7-2 and TRBJ2-3, with 7 bases fitting TRBD2. Germline V gives CDR1 SGHTA, CDR2 FQGNSA. The CDR3 covers 16 residues. With 2 bases clipped from V and 1 base from J, the junction kept 6 bases outside the gene matches. This CDR3 is CASSLRPGGGTDTQYF. The DNA for the CDR3 is TGTGCCAGCAGCTTAAGGCCGGGGGGTGGCACAGATACGCAGTATTTT.

CDR3 protein: CASSPGTGTNEKLFF. The DNA for the CDR3 is TGCGCCAGCAGCCCCGGGACAGGGACTAATGAAAAACTGTTTTTT. V and J are TRBV4-1 and TRBJ1-4; TRBD1 matches 9 bases. Germline loops: CDR1 MGHRA, CDR2 YSYEKL. V lost 4 bases, J lost 2 bases, and 2 bases stayed unmatched. The CDR3 is 15 amino acids.

The chain combines TRBV2 with TRBJ2-3; 11 bases fit TRBD2. Germline CDR1 is SNHLY and CDR2 is FYNNEI. This CDR3 region has 13 residues. V was clipped by 9 bases and J by 6 bases; unmatched bases: 5. The CDR3 is CASRLAGRDTQYF. The DNA of the CDR3 is TGTGCCAGTAGACTAGCGGGAAGGGATACGCAGTATTTT.

J is TRBJ2-3 and V is TRBV11-2; D possibly corresponds to TRBD2 (6 bases). Trimming took 6 bases from V and 4 from J, leaving 11 bases between them. Germline V gene data show CDR1 as SGHAT and CDR2 as FQNNGV. CDR3 size: 13 residues. The CDR3 region has the DNA TGTGCCAGCAGACGGAGGGAGTCAGATACGCAGTATTTT. It encodes CASRRRESDTQYF.

The chain recombines TRBV7-2 with TRBJ2-4, with D possibly TRBD2 on 6 matching bases. Trimming took 2 bases from V and 0 from J, leaving 20 bases between them. CDR1 is SGHTA and CDR2 is FQGNSA in the germline V gene. The CDR3 loop spans 19 amino acids. The CDR3 reads CASSLPDWGGTLAKNIQYF. CDR3 DNA: TGTGCCAGCAGCTTACCCGACTGGGGCGGGACCTTAGCCAAAAACATTCAGTACTTC.